These T cell receptor beta chains were read from a single sample in a study of cytomegalovirus exposure and HLA in healthy donors. This table comes from immunoSEQ multiplex PCR, and its TCRdb copy is limited to in-frame clones, with some not included. Found here are roughly 190,000 clones, 85% to 90% of them singletons; the top ten hold more than 1.5%. The source material was PBMCs. The receptors were gathered from a woman aged 18-29 years in good health and CMV-seronegative. The CDR3 runs from the conserved cysteine through the conserved F or W. Fields, in order: V gene, D gene, J gene, clone size, CDR3 protein, CDR3 DNA. A D gene is named only where the DNA matches it firmly. Clone sizes are given selectively: once, few, many, or a class where the clone is expanded.

TRBV7-9	TRBD1	TRBJ2-7	-	CASSGTVYEQYF	TGTGCCAGCTCCGGGACAGTCTACGAGCAGTACTTC
TRBV29-1	TRBD2	TRBJ2-3	-	CSGKRGSTDTQYF	TGCAGCGGCAAGCGGGGTAGCACAGATACGCAGTATTTT
TRBV5-4	TRBD2	TRBJ2-1	once	CASSLGGRGSYNEQFF	TGTGCCAGCAGCTTGGGTGGGAGGGGCTCCTACAATGAGCAGTTCTTC
TRBV9	-	TRBJ2-5	-	CASSVMAGQGQETQYF	TGTGCCAGCAGCGTTATGGCAGGTCAGGGTCAAGAGACCCAGTACTTC
TRBV29-1	TRBD1	TRBJ2-7	-	CSVETGTGSEQYF	TGCAGCGTTGAAACCGGGACAGGGTCCGAGCAGTACTTC
TRBV2	-	TRBJ1-1	-	CASSEALRGSAEAFF	TGTGCCAGCAGTGAAGCGCTTAGGGGGAGTGCTGAAGCTTTCTTT
TRBV9	-	TRBJ2-3	-	CASSYFGGRTTDTQYF	TGTGCCAGCAGCTATTTCGGGGGGCGCACCACAGATACGCAGTATTTT
TRBV5-1	TRBD1	TRBJ1-6	-	CASSLDLTGGGSPLHF	TGCGCCAGCAGCTTGGACCTAACAGGGGGGGGTTCACCCCTCCACTTT
TRBV4-3	TRBD1	TRBJ2-3	-	CASSQDLGTVLDTQYF	TGCGCCAGCAGCCAAGATTTGGGGACAGTATTAGATACGCAGTATTTT
TRBV10-3	-	TRBJ2-7	few	CAISGPVGSGQYEQYF	TGTGCCATCAGTGGGCCAGTAGGTAGCGGACAATACGAGCAGTACTTC
TRBV30	-	TRBJ2-7	-	CAWSQDSYLEQYF	TGTGCCTGGAGTCAGGACAGCTACTTGGAGCAGTACTTC
TRBV5-6	-	TRBJ2-1	-	CASMWGDEQFF	TGTGCCAGCATGTGGGGAGATGAGCAGTTCTTC
TRBV7-9	-	TRBJ1-2	-	CASSLGTTGNTGYGYTF	TGTGCCAGCAGCTTAGGGACCACAGGAAATACGGGCTATGGCTACACCTTC
TRBV7-6	TRBD1	TRBJ2-1	-	CASSLEGGPGQASNEQFF	TGTGCCAGCAGCTTAGAAGGGGGCCCGGGACAGGCTTCCAATGAGCAGTTCTTC
TRBV6-6	TRBD2	TRBJ2-7	-	CASSFTWRLASHEQYF	TGTGCCAGCAGTTTTACCTGGAGACTAGCGAGCCACGAGCAGTACTTC
TRBV28	TRBD1	TRBJ1-2	-	CASSPGQGLNYGYTF	TGTGCCAGCAGTCCGGGACAGGGGCTCAACTATGGCTACACCTTC
TRBV6-6	-	TRBJ1-4	few	CASSRGTGINEKLFF	TGTGCCAGCAGTAGGGGAACAGGGATTAATGAAAAACTGTTTTTT
TRBV5-1	-	TRBJ1-4	-	CASSKDRPAGEKLFF	TGCGCCAGCAGCAAGGACAGACCCGCGGGTGAAAAACTGTTTTTT
TRBV4-1	-	TRBJ2-7	-	CASSQVSTRGSYEQYF	TGCGCCAGCAGCCAAGTGTCTACCCGCGGCTCCTACGAGCAGTACTTC
TRBV18	-	TRBJ1-2	-	CASSPEPRTGGYTF	TGTGCCAGCTCACCCGAACCCAGAACGGGAGGCTACACCTTC
TRBV2	-	TRBJ1-6	-	CASRTRGANSPLHF	TGTGCCAGCCGGACTAGGGGGGCGAATTCACCCCTCCACTTT
TRBV5-8	TRBD1	TRBJ1-2	-	CASSWAGTGGNYGYTF	TGTGCCAGCAGCTGGGCCGGGACAGGGGGAAACTATGGCTACACCTTC
TRBV28	TRBD1	TRBJ1-2	once	CASSPLYIQRDRQNYGYTF	TGTGCCAGCAGTCCTCTCTATATACAAAGGGACAGGCAAAACTATGGCTACACCTTC
TRBV10-1	-	TRBJ2-7	-	CASSEAARLEQYF	TGCGCCAGCAGTGAGGCGGCTCGTCTCGAGCAGTACTTC
TRBV18	-	TRBJ1-1	-	CASSPLGGDTEAFF	TGTGCCAGCTCACCCCTCGGGGGGGACACTGAAGCTTTCTTT
TRBV4-1	TRBD1	TRBJ1-1	few	CASNPTGGLATEAFF	TGCGCCAGCAACCCGACAGGGGGTCTTGCGACTGAAGCTTTCTTT
TRBV11-3	-	TRBJ2-7	many	CASSPTPEGQYEQYF	TGTGCCAGCAGCCCAACCCCCGAGGGACAATACGAGCAGTACTTC
TRBV19	-	TRBJ2-7	-	CASSIGQGVYEQYF	TGTGCCAGTAGTATAGGCCAGGGCGTTTACGAGCAGTACTTC
TRBV28	-	TRBJ2-3	-	CASSLGRRADTQYF	TGTGCCAGCAGTTTAGGGCGGCGGGCAGATACGCAGTATTTT
TRBV7-6	TRBD1	TRBJ2-3	few	CASSFPITGTGSSDTQYF	TGTGCCAGCAGCTTCCCCATTACCGGGACAGGGTCGTCAGATACGCAGTATTTT
TRBV4-1	-	TRBJ2-7	-	CASSQDWHEQYF	TGCGCCAGCAGCCAAGATTGGCACGAGCAGTACTTC
TRBV5-6	-	TRBJ1-2	-	CASSIQGNYGYTF	TGTGCCAGCAGCATACAGGGAAACTATGGCTACACCTTC
TRBV19	-	TRBJ1-5	-	CASSPGGSQPQHF	TGTGCCAGTAGTCCCGGAGGGAGCCAGCCCCAGCATTTT
TRBV19	-	TRBJ2-3	-	CASSTTSRGDTQYF	TGTGCCAGTAGTACTACGTCGCGGGGAGATACGCAGTATTTT
TRBV2	-	TRBJ1-5	-	CASNEGGGGQPQHF	TGTGCCAGCAACGAAGGGGGAGGGGGTCAGCCCCAGCATTTT